One sample yielded the 10 T cell receptor beta chains listed below, sequenced in a study of response to subunit inactivated influenza vaccine. Each CDR3 protein gets one entry after TCRdb re-called the RT-PCR reads with MiXCR. Found here are 200,000 to 300,000 distinct CDR3 sequences, more than 9% of them singletons; the top ten hold about 8%. The sequenced sample was non-naive T cells sorted from PBMCs, obtained roughly 2 weeks before vaccination. The receptors were gathered from a man aged 45 to 65 who received an inactivated influenza vaccine.

V usage is TRBV7-9 and J usage is TRBJ1-3; possible D gene TRBD1, 5 bases. V was clipped by 5 bases and J by 4 bases, with 15 bases between them. Looked up from germline, CDR1 is SEHNR and CDR2 is FQNEAQ (reference sequence). The CDR3 length is 15 residues. The CDR3 region is CASSLGPPGGNTIYF. The CDR3 coding sequence is TGTGCCAGCAGCCTGGGGCCACCCGGGGGAAACACCATATATTTT.

The rearrangement uses TRBV7-6 and TRBJ2-2; no clear D. V gave up 1 base and J gave up 8 bases, with 8 bases separating them. Germline V gives CDR1 SGHVS, CDR2 FNYEAQ. CDR3 length: 13 residues. This CDR3 is CASSLGYLGELFF. CDR3 DNA sequence: TGTGCCAGCAGCTTAGGTTATTTGGGGGAGCTGTTTTTT.

The chain combines TRBV10-3 with TRBJ2-7; 8 nucleotides match TRBD2. CDR1 and CDR2 (germline): ENHRY, SYGVKD. Trimming removed 5 bases from V and 2 bases from J; junction bases left unmatched: 5. This CDR3 has 14 amino acids. The DNA for the CDR3 is TGTGCCATCAGTCAAAGCGGGGGAACCTACGAGCAGTACTTC. It translates to CAISQSGGTYEQYF.

This clonotype occurred once. The J gene is TRBJ2-5, the V gene TRBV9; D is unclear. The CDR3 runs 17 residues. Trimming stripped 2 bases from V and 5 bases from J, with 22 bases between. Germline assignment: CDR1 SGDLS and CDR2 YYNGEE. CDR3 residues: CASSVWVGAQLGETQYF. For the CDR3, the DNA is TGTGCCAGCAGCGTCTGGGTGGGTGCCCAGTTGGGGGAGACCCAGTACTTC.

This clonotype turned up a few times. This chain connects TRBV6-2 or TRBV6-3 to TRBJ2-3, with 14 bases lining up with TRBD2. The CDR3 sequence is 17 residues long. The ends lost 8 bases at V and 2 bases at J; junction bases unmatched: 9. CDR1 is MNHEY and CDR2 is SVGEGT in the germline V gene. For the CDR3, the DNA is TGTGCCAGCGGTCCGGGACTAGCGGGAGAGTTCACAGATACGCAGTATTTT. Translated: CASGPGLAGEFTDTQYF.

V gene TRBV19 combines with J gene TRBJ1-2; tentative D call: TRBD1 (6 bases). The germline V and J ends were trimmed by 3 bases and 5 bases, with 16 bases remaining between them. Germline lookup yields CDR1 LNHDA and CDR2 SQIVND (reference sequence). The CDR3 covers 15 residues. The DNA of the CDR3 is TGTGCCAGTAGTATGGTCCGGCAGGGGAAGTATGGCTACACCTTC. Its protein is CASSMVRQGKYGYTF.

The CDR3 protein is CASSIERSSYNEQFF. CDR3 DNA: TGTGCCAGCAGCATAGAGAGGAGCTCCTACAATGAGCAGTTCTTC. This rearrangement joins TRBV7-2 to TRBJ2-1; D gene uncertain. The V end lost 5 bases, the J end lost 0 bases, and 11 bases lay between the germline ends. In germline, CDR1 is SGHTA, CDR2 FQGNSA. The CDR3 spans 15 residues.

The CDR3: CASSSGTQGYQETQYF. Written as DNA, the CDR3 is TGCGCCAGCAGCTCAGGAACACAGGGATATCAAGAGACCCAGTACTTC. This chain uses TRBV5-1 with TRBJ2-5, with D tentatively TRBD1 (6 bases). The CDR3 sequence is 16 residues long. The V gene lost 3 bases and the J gene lost 2 bases, with 17 bases spanning the gap. Germline CDR1 is SGHRS and CDR2 is YFSETQ.

The chain recombines TRBV4-1 with TRBJ2-1; D gene uncertain. V lost 3 bases and J lost 7, with 13 bases in between. There are 14 residues in the CDR3. CDR1 is MGHRA and CDR2 is YSYEKL in the germline V gene. The CDR3 DNA sequence: TGCGCCAGCAGCCAGGGCTACCGGAGAAATGAGCAGTTCTTC. Protein product: CASSQGYRRNEQFF.

This clonotype occurred many times. The gene calls are TRBV10-3 and TRBJ1-6; a weak D match, TRBD1 (5 bases). The CDR3 totals 15 residues. Germline V gene sequence: CDR1 ENHRY, CDR2 SYGVKD. The V and J ends lost 2 bases and 6 bases respectively, with 11 bases between them. CDR3 amino acids: CAISERTPSNSPLHF. CDR3 nucleotide sequence: TGTGCCATCAGTGAGAGGACACCCTCTAATTCACCCCTCCACTTT.